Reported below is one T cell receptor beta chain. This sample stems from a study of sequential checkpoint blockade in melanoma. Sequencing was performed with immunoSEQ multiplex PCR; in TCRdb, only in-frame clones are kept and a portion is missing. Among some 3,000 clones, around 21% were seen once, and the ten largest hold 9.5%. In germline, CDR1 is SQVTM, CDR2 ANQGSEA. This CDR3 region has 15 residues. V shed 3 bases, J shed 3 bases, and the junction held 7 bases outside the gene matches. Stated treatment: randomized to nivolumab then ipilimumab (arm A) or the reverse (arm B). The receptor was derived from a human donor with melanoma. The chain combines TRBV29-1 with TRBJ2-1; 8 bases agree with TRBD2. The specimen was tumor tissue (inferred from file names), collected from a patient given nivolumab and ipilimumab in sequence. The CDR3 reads CSVDNGGAHYNEQFF. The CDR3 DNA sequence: TGCAGCGTTGACAACGGGGGGGCCCACTACAATGAGCAGTTCTTC.